This TCR beta chain was identified in a study of blood T cell repertoires in COVID-19. This clone appeared once. Per germline, CDR1 SGHNT and CDR2 YENEEA. V lost 3 bases, J lost 4 bases, and 7 bases lay in between. The CDR3 length is 13 residues. TCRdb keeps only in-frame clones here, not all; method: immunoSEQ multiplex PCR. The data show over 200,000 clones, about 89% seen once. This receptor was obtained from a woman in her forties or fifties with acute or convalescent COVID-19. This chain connects TRBV11-3 to TRBJ2-1, with D perhaps TRBD1 (6 bases). The sample comprised peripheral blood. CDR3 region: CASSLDRYNEQFF. CDR3 nucleotides: TGTGCCAGCAGCTTGGACAGATACAATGAGCAGTTCTTC.